Each of the 17 T cell receptor beta chains below was sequenced from the same sample in a study of cytomegalovirus exposure and HLA in healthy donors. Both 60 Vbeta primers and 13 Jbeta primers went into the PCR. This table comes from immunoSEQ multiplex PCR, and its TCRdb copy is limited to in-frame clones, with some not included. The sample contains some 150,000 clones, roughly three quarters of which appear only once. The sample taken for sequencing was PBMCs. The receptor source for this set is a woman between 45 and 60 years old in good health and CMV-seronegative.

The rearrangement uses TRBV4-2 and TRBJ1-2; 7 nucleotides match TRBD1. The CDR3 spans 16 residues. V trimming: 0 bases; J trimming: 4 bases; junction bases outside the gene matches: 8. CDR1 LGHNA and CDR2 YNFKEQ come from the germline V gene. The CDR3 spells CASSQERGGSTYGYTF. The CDR3 DNA follows: TGTGCCAGCAGCCAAGAAAGAGGGGGCTCTACCTATGGCTACACCTTC.

This chain connects TRBV2 to TRBJ2-6; weak D call: TRBD1 (5 bases). The germline gives CDR1 SNHLY, CDR2 FYNNEI. The CDR3 contains 14 residues. The V end was cut by 5 bases, the J end by 1 base, with 6 bases between. The CDR3 sequence is CASSRQSGANVLTF. Written as DNA, the CDR3 is TGTGCCAGCAGTCGACAGTCTGGGGCCAACGTCCTGACTTTC.

Details on this clone: One end of the junction varies from germline; a read error may be responsible. The CDR3, as DNA: TGTTCCAGCAGCACATCAGGGGCTGAGCAGTACTTC. It encodes CSSSTSGAEQYF. The chain is built from TRBV7-9 and TRBJ2-7, with D maybe TRBD1 (6 bases). Germline V gene lookup returns CDR1 SEHNR and CDR2 FQNEAQ (reference sequence). This CDR3 contains 12 residues.

This chain uses TRBV29-1 with TRBJ1-2; TRBD1 matches at 7 bases. Germline V gene lookup returns CDR1 SQVTM and CDR2 ANQGSEA. This CDR3 has 15 amino acids. The V gene end was trimmed by 3 bases and the J gene end by 2 bases; junction bases not matched to a gene: 9. CDR3 in amino acids: CSVDKGAINNYGYTF. The CDR3, as DNA: TGCAGCGTTGATAAGGGGGCTATCAACAACTATGGCTACACCTTC.

This clone was seen many times. The chain uses TRBV5-4 and TRBJ2-1; tentatively, D is TRBD1 (6 bases). The V end lost 5 bases, the J end lost 7 bases, and 13 bases lay between the germline ends. Germline CDR1 is SGHNT and CDR2 is YYREEE (reference sequence). The CDR3 runs to 13 residues. In DNA form, the CDR3 reads TGTGCCAGCAGATTTCGAGGGGGTAATGAGCAGTTCTTC. Residues: CASRFRGGNEQFF.

This chain uses TRBV9 with TRBJ1-1; no clear D. V lost 0 bases to trimming and J lost 4 bases, with 7 bases between them. Germline CDR1 and CDR2: SGDLS and YYNGEE. The CDR3 is made up of 13 amino acids. The CDR3 DNA is TGTGCCAGCAGCGTAGGAGGGAGCACTGAAGCTTTCTTT. Its translation: CASSVGGSTEAFF.

The chain couples TRBV7-9 to TRBJ1-5; perhaps TRBD1 as D (6 bases). Trimming stripped 2 bases from V and 3 bases from J, with 17 bases between. From germline, CDR1 is SEHNR and CDR2 FQNEAQ (reference sequence). The CDR3 loop spans 17 amino acids. In DNA form, the CDR3 reads TGTGCCAGCAGCTTATATTCGCGGCAGGGGAACAATCAGCCCCAGCATTTT. Its protein is CASSLYSRQGNNQPQHF.

There are a few counts of this clone. This chain joins TRBV5-8 and TRBJ2-7; 7 bases are shared with TRBD1. The CDR3 extends over 12 amino acids. The J segment lost 3 bases and the V segment lost 6 bases, leaving 3 bases of the junction unmatched. CDR1 and CDR2 from the germline V gene are SGHTS and YDEGEE. In DNA, the CDR3 is TGTGCCAGCATCCGGGACAGCTACGAGCAGTACTTC. Translating it yields CASIRDSYEQYF.

The V call is TRBV7-6, the J call TRBJ2-7; D is unresolved. V was clipped by 5 bases and J by 7 bases, with 9 bases between them. Germline CDR1 reads SGHVS; CDR2 reads FNYEAQ. The CDR3 runs 11 residues. For the CDR3, the DNA is TGTGCCAGCAGCCTATATGATGAGCAGTACTTC. Its translation is CASSLYDEQYF.

The chain links TRBV9 to TRBJ2-1; TRBD1 aligns across 10 bases. Germline CDR1 reads SGDLS; CDR2 reads YYNGEE. This CDR3 has 15 amino acids. The junction had 1 base not matched to a gene; V was cut back by 0 bases and J by 4 bases. In DNA, the CDR3 is TGTGCCAGCAGCGTAGGGGACAGGGGATACAATGAGCAGTTCTTC. Amino acid sequence: CASSVGDRGYNEQFF.

V is TRBV4-2 and J is TRBJ2-7; maybe TRBD1 (6 bases). V was pared by 0 bases and J by 3 bases, with 15 bases between. The CDR3 has 16 residues. Per the germline V gene, CDR1 is LGHNA and CDR2 is YNFKEQ. CDR3 protein: CASSQDLFTGNYEQYF. The CDR3 nucleotides read TGTGCCAGCAGCCAAGACCTTTTTACAGGGAACTACGAGCAGTACTTC.

This clone was found a few times. The chain uses TRBV4-3 and TRBJ2-1; 9 nucleotides align to TRBD2. J was trimmed by 7 bases and V by 0 bases; bases with no gene match: 10. The CDR3 totals 17 residues. CDR1 is LGHNA and CDR2 is YSLEER in the germline V gene. CDR3 in DNA: TGCGCCAGCAGCCAAGAATCGTTAGCGGGAGCTGGGAATGAGCAGTTCTTC. This gives the protein CASSQESLAGAGNEQFF.

The chain couples TRBV28 to TRBJ2-1; TRBD2 aligns across 10 bases. Germline trimming cut 6 bases from V and 10 bases from J; bases unmatched to any gene: 15. This CDR3 is built from 16 residues. From germline, CDR1 is MDHEN and CDR2 SYDVKM. CDR3 nucleotide sequence: TGTGCCAGCAGCAAAGTAGCGGGGGGCGCCTTAGGGGAGCAGTTCTTC. It encodes CASSKVAGGALGEQFF.

The genes are TRBV5-8 and TRBJ2-7; TRBD1 matches 9 bases. There are 14 residues in the CDR3. V lost 7 bases, J lost 5 bases, and 10 bases stayed unmatched. CDR1 is SGHTS, CDR2 YDEGEE, per germline. CDR3 residues: CASLGQGPSHEQYF. CDR3 nucleotide sequence: TGTGCCAGCTTGGGACAGGGACCTTCGCACGAGCAGTACTTC.

The chain recombines TRBV19 with TRBJ2-1, with 8 bases fitting TRBD1. The CDR3 spans 15 residues. Germline V gene data show CDR1 as LNHDA and CDR2 as SQIVND (reference sequence). V shed 4 bases and J 3 bases; nucleotides not matched to a gene: 5. The CDR3 DNA sequence: TGTGCCAGTAGTAGATCCGGGACAGGCTACAATGAGCAGTTCTTC. It codes for CASSRSGTGYNEQFF.

The chain joins TRBV19 to TRBJ1-1, with 7 bases that match TRBD1. The CDR3 consists of 15 residues. The V gene's germline CDR1 is LNHDA and CDR2 SQIVND (reference sequence). J lost 0 bases, V lost 5 bases, and 6 bases had no gene match. This CDR3 is CASSPGQSLNTEAFF. In DNA form, the CDR3 reads TGTGCCAGTAGTCCGGGACAGTCATTGAACACTGAAGCTTTCTTT.

V and J are TRBV9 and TRBJ2-3, with 11 bases that match TRBD2. This CDR3 has 17 residues. Unmatched junction bases numbered 10, after V lost 4 bases and J lost 3 bases. CDR1 is SGDLS, CDR2 YYNGEE, per germline. The DNA of the CDR3 is TGTGCCAGCAGCCGGCTTAGCGGGAGGGCCGGGACAGATACGCAGTATTTT. Protein product: CASSRLSGRAGTDTQYF.